The subject of this entry is one T cell receptor (beta chain). Its antigen specificity is not known. The input lacks base qualities; no much larger clone sits a single base away. The sample comes from a study of blood T cell repertoires in COVID-19 (dated by TCRdb to 2019 to 2021). Regarding the research as a whole: Samples covering the acute and convalescent phases of COVID-19 were provided by collaborators in the United States, Italy and Spain. The prospective study material was composed of cDNA or gDNA derived from T cells, B-cell-depleted T cells, or PBMCs. Subjects who had been exposed to COVID-19, were actively infected with it, or had recovered from it provided the deeply sampled blood TCRbeta repertoires that made up the dataset. A freely available public database, intended as a resource for researchers studying the immune response to SARS-CoV-2, is where the repertoires were released. Samples came from the ongoing ImmuneRACE study (first 160 participants) plus 1,254 subjects from 6 global collaborators. Sample metadata almost always included a de-identified subject ID, COVID-19 status, age in years and sex. HLA class I and class II types, where available, came from metadata supplied by the sample provider rather than from assay-based typing.

Points the paper makes about the study in general: Clinical and demographic metadata were provided uncurated, with the amount varying by source and participant.

TCRbeta CDR3 regions were amplified from genomic DNA by means of the immunoSEQ Assay, a bias-controlled multiplex PCR. The source study handled its data this way. Nucleated cell counts per sample were estimated from amplification of reference gene primers within the assay. To quantify the absolute abundance of each unique TCRbeta CDR3 rearrangement, sequence reads were collapsed and filtered. For each sample, productive Simpson clonality was calculated as the square root of Simpson's diversity index across productive rearrangements. The clones in this table, taken by TCRdb from immuneACCESS, are in-frame only. Not every clone is retained; where verified, under half of the shortfall comes from an unresolved V gene, and the cause of the rest is unknown. V and J calls and clone size are copied from that table; D and trimming were computed from the DNA. This sample holds over 150,000 clones; around 85% were observed only once. Clones ranked in the top ten supply under 7.5% of the sample.

V and J are truncated by 5 bases and 4 bases respectively, leaving an intervening sequence of 12 bases. From the cysteine up to the phenylalanine, the CDR3 has a length of 14 residues. Only the CDR3 region is kept as DNA, spanning 42 bases read in frame from base 1. The germline V gene gives CDR1 as MDHEN and CDR2 as SYDVKM. One collaborating source in Seattle enrolled patients while the patients were actively infected and followed the patients over time throughout the course of disease. Each collaborating institution followed its own protocols to collect whole blood in K2EDTA tubes. For TCRbeta analysis, collaborators shipped samples as frozen whole blood, isolated PBMCs, or DNA extracted from either of those sample types.

Here the chain combines TRBV28 and TRBJ2-1; the D segment could be TRBD1, given 6 matching bases. Sequencing was done on a sample of peripheral blood. The TCR originated in an elderly man with COVID-19, enrolled during active disease. The CDR3 loop reads CASSLGQSYNEQFF. The DNA sequence reads TGTGCCAGCAGTCTCGGACAGAGTTACAATGAGCAGTTCTTC.